The 13 T cell receptor beta chains in this list originate from one sample, sequenced in a study of blood T cell repertoires in COVID-19. Produced via immunoSEQ multiplex PCR; TCRdb's table is partial and in-frame only. The profile covers over 200,000 clones, with about 91% appearing a single time and about 2.3% taken by the ten largest. Sequenced material: PBMCs or T cells enriched from blood (not recorded which). These receptors all come from a middle-aged woman with acute COVID-19.

The table lists this clone with a count of one. The chain carries TRBV9 and TRBJ2-7; a weak D match, TRBD1 (6 bases). CDR3 length equals 12 residues. Germline V gene lookup returns CDR1 SGDLS and CDR2 YYNGEE. V was pared by 6 bases and J by 3 bases, with 10 bases between. The CDR3 DNA sequence: TGTGCCAGCACTGACAGGCTCTACGAGCAGTACGTC. It encodes CASTDRLYEQYV.

The J gene is TRBJ1-2, the V gene TRBV18, with 7 nucleotides matching TRBD1. Trimming cost V 6 bases and J 5 bases; bases outside gene matches: 12. The CDR3 covers 15 residues. Germline loops: CDR1 KGHSH, CDR2 LQKENI. The DNA for the CDR3 is TGTGCCAGCTCGCACGAACCGGGACAGATTTATGGCTACACCTTC. Protein product: CASSHEPGQIYGYTF.

The chain joins TRBV2 to TRBJ1-5, with 10 bases identical to TRBD1. With V trimmed by 6 bases and J by 6 bases, 5 bases remained unmatched. CDR3 size: 14 residues. Germline lookup yields CDR1 SNHLY and CDR2 FYNNEI. CDR3 in amino acids: CASRIGTGVQPQHF. DNA of the CDR3: TGTGCCAGCAGGATAGGGACAGGGGTTCAGCCCCAGCATTTT.

The V gene is TRBV30, the J gene TRBJ1-4; D ambiguous. Germline V gene lookup returns CDR1 GTSNPN and CDR2 SVGIG (reference sequence). V was cut by 3 bases and J by 7 bases, with 9 bases left in between. CDR3 length: 12 amino acids. DNA for the CDR3: TGTGCCTGGAGATCTACGAGTGAAAAACTGTTTTTT. This encodes CAWRSTSEKLFF.

The CDR3 nucleotides read TGTGCCACCAGTGTGACAGGGGCTGAAGCTTTCTTT. Protein product: CATSVTGAEAFF. The chain couples TRBV24-1 to TRBJ1-1, with 8 bases fitting TRBD1. Germline V CDR1 and CDR2: KGHDR, SFDVKD. The CDR3 is made up of 12 amino acids. Trimming cost V 5 bases and J 6 bases; bases outside gene matches: 1.

The CDR3 here is CASSLVHGSRVYNEQFF. The DNA for the CDR3 is TGTGCCAGCAGCTTAGTTCATGGTAGCAGGGTTTACAATGAGCAGTTCTTC. The V and J genes are TRBV7-8 and TRBJ2-1, with a possible D match to TRBD1 (5 bases). The CDR3 is 17 amino acids. V lost 1 base and J lost 4, with 17 bases in between. Germline CDR1 SGHVS, CDR2 FQNEAQ. The full variable domain, rest sourced from reference TRBV7-8 and TRBJ2-1, is GAGVSQSPRYKVAKRGQDVALRCDPISGHVSLFWYQQALGQGPEFLTYFQNEAQLDKSGLPSDRFFAERPEGSVSTLKIQRTQQEDSAVYLCASSLVHGSRVYNEQFFGPGTRLTVL.

This clone was seen a few times. CDR3 amino acids: CASSQSTGTGEGTEAFF. The CDR3 DNA follows: TGCGCCAGCAGTCAATCGACCGGGACAGGGGAGGGCACTGAAGCTTTCTTT. The chain is built from TRBV23-1 and TRBJ1-1; 10 nucleotides agree with TRBD1. TRBV23-1 is classed as an ORF, of uncertain function. Trimming cost V 0 bases and J 4 bases; bases outside gene matches: 8. The length of the CDR3 is 17 residues.

This clone was detected only a few times. CDR3 DNA sequence: TGCGCCAGCAGCTGGGACAGGGTGTCAAATTCACCCCTCCACTTT. Amino acid sequence: CASSWDRVSNSPLHF. This chain connects TRBV5-1 to TRBJ1-6; 9 bases map to TRBD1. V lost 3 bases, J lost 7 bases, and 5 bases stayed unmatched. This CDR3 has 15 amino acids. Per germline, CDR1 SGHRS and CDR2 YFSETQ.

The chain recombines TRBV5-1 with TRBJ2-3; the D gene is possibly TRBD2 (6 bases). Deletions cut 1 base from V and 4 bases from J, with 16 bases between. The V gene's germline CDR1 is SGHRS and CDR2 YFSETQ. The CDR3 loop spans 16 amino acids. The CDR3 spells CASSLFGGILSDTQYF. In nucleotides, the CDR3 is TGCGCCAGCAGCTTGTTTGGCGGGATTTTGTCAGATACGCAGTATTTT.

The V call is TRBV2, the J call TRBJ2-7, with D uncertain. The germline V and J ends were trimmed by 0 bases and 6 bases, with 30 bases remaining between them. CDR3 length: 20 residues. From germline, CDR1 is SNHLY and CDR2 FYNNEI. This CDR3 reads CASSEALPKATIGVPVEQYF. In nucleotides, the CDR3 is TGTGCCAGCAGTGAAGCGCTGCCCAAAGCTACTATAGGCGTGCCGGTCGAGCAGTACTTC.

The chain carries TRBV7-2 and TRBJ2-1, with 15 bases aligning to TRBD2. CDR1 is SGHTA, CDR2 FQGNSA, per germline. V shed 3 bases, J shed 9 bases, and the junction held 6 bases outside the gene matches. The CDR3 has 16 residues. For the CDR3, the DNA is TGTGCCAGCAGCTTCGGACTAGCGGGGGGGCGGAGTGAGCAGTTCTTC. Encoded protein: CASSFGLAGGRSEQFF.

V is TRBV11-3 and J is TRBJ1-2; D is unclear. Per the germline V gene, CDR1 is SGHNT and CDR2 is YENEEA. V dropped 5 bases and J dropped 5 bases, with 18 bases sitting between them. The CDR3 sequence is 15 residues long. The CDR3 loop reads CASSPSGEGPYGYTF. CDR3 DNA sequence: TGTGCCAGCAGCCCCAGCGGCGAGGGCCCTTATGGCTACACCTTC.

The chain links TRBV11-3 to TRBJ2-1; TRBD1 agrees at 8 bases. The J segment lost 5 bases and the V segment lost 9 bases, leaving 12 bases of the junction unmatched. This CDR3 has 15 amino acids. Looked up from germline, CDR1 is SGHNT and CDR2 is YENEEA. The CDR3 sequence is CASSSQGAKDNEQFF. CDR3 bases: TGTGCCAGTTCATCCCAGGGGGCAAAAGACAATGAGCAGTTCTTC.